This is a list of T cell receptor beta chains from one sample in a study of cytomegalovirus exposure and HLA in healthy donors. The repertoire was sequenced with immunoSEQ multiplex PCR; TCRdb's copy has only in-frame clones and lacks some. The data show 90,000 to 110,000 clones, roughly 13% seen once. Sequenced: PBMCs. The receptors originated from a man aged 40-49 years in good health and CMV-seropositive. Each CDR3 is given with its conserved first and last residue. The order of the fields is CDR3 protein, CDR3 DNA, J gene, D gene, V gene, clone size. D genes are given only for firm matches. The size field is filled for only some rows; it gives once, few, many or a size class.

CDR3: CASSLQGPYEQYF
DNA: TGTGCCAGCTCCCTACAGGGACCCTACGAGCAGTACTTC
J: TRBJ2-7
D: .
V: TRBV18
size: few

CDR3: CASSDRGYQETQYF
DNA: TGTGCCAGCAGCGACAGGGGGTACCAAGAGACCCAGTACTTC
J: TRBJ2-5
D: TRBD1
V: TRBV2
size: few

CDR3: CASSPAGAPTDTQYF
DNA: TGTGCCAGCAGCCCAGCGGGGGCGCCCACAGATACGCAGTATTTT
J: TRBJ2-3
D: TRBD2
V: TRBV11-3
size: .

CDR3: CASSPRATGGSGELFF
DNA: TGTGCCAGCAGCCCCCGCGCCACAGGGGGTTCAGGGGAGCTGTTTTTT
J: TRBJ2-2
D: TRBD1
V: TRBV9
size: few

CDR3: CASSSAGAPWETQYF
DNA: TGTGCCAGCAGTTCAGCGGGAGCCCCTTGGGAGACCCAGTACTTC
J: TRBJ2-5
D: TRBD2
V: TRBV27
size: .

CDR3: CASSLEPSGSSYEQYF
DNA: TGCGCCAGCAGCTTGGAACCTAGCGGGAGCTCCTACGAGCAGTACTTC
J: TRBJ2-7
D: TRBD2
V: TRBV5-1
size: .

CDR3: CASTLSGQGTGELFF
DNA: TGTGCCTCCACGCTCTCCGGACAGGGGACCGGGGAGCTGTTTTTT
J: TRBJ2-2
D: TRBD1
V: TRBV30
size: few

CDR3: CSVGGGGYGYTF
DNA: TGCAGCGTTGGGGGGGGAGGATATGGCTACACCTTC
J: TRBJ1-2
D: .
V: TRBV29-1
size: .

CDR3: CASSSPGQGASYGYTF
DNA: TGTGCCAGCAGCTCACCGGGACAGGGGGCATCCTATGGCTACACCTTC
J: TRBJ1-2
D: TRBD1
V: TRBV11-2
size: .

CDR3: CASSLPDQPQHF
DNA: TGTGCCAGCAGCTTACCTGATCAGCCCCAGCATTTT
J: TRBJ1-5
D: .
V: TRBV7-6
size: few

CDR3: CASSPGTSGKIQAKNIQYF
DNA: TGTGCCAGCAGCCCGGGGACAAGTGGGAAAATTCAAGCCAAAAACATTCAGTACTTC
J: TRBJ2-4
D: .
V: TRBV5-5
size: many

CDR3: CASSSPTATNRASVHEQYF
DNA: TGTGCCAGCAGCTCGCCAACTGCCACAAACAGGGCATCTGTACACGAGCAGTACTTC
J: TRBJ2-7
D: .
V: TRBV7-9
size: .

CDR3: CASSEQGVPDEQFF
DNA: TGTGCCAGCAGTGAACAGGGGGTTCCGGATGAGCAGTTCTTC
J: TRBJ2-1
D: TRBD1
V: TRBV2
size: few

CDR3: CASRQGSPYEQYF
DNA: TGTGCCAGCAGACAGGGGAGTCCCTACGAGCAGTACTTC
J: TRBJ2-7
D: TRBD1
V: TRBV27
size: .

CDR3: CASSAGTSGHNEQFF
DNA: TGTGCCAGCAGTGCCGGGACTAGCGGGCACAATGAGCAGTTCTTC
J: TRBJ2-1
D: TRBD2
V: TRBV2
size: .

CDR3: CASSLDLRRRYGYTF
DNA: TGTGCCAGCAGCTTAGATCTTCGCCGGAGGTATGGCTACACCTTC
J: TRBJ1-2
D: .
V: TRBV11-2
size: few

CDR3: CASSPYTASTGELFF
DNA: TGTGCCAGCAGCCCCTATACAGCCTCAACCGGGGAGCTGTTTTTT
J: TRBJ2-2
D: .
V: TRBV28
size: .

CDR3: CASSYGTGQYF
DNA: TGTGCCAGCAGTTATGGAACAGGGCAGTATTTT
J: TRBJ2-3
D: .
V: TRBV6-5
size: .

CDR3: CASSQGGSGGISSYNEQFF
DNA: TGTGCCAGCAGCCAAGGAGGGTCTGGCGGAATAAGCTCCTACAATGAGCAGTTCTTC
J: TRBJ2-1
D: .
V: TRBV4-2
size: few

CDR3: CASSLVGGLEAFF
DNA: TGTGCCAGCAGCTTAGTCGGGGGGCTAGAAGCTTTCTTT
J: TRBJ1-1
D: .
V: TRBV5-6
size: .

CDR3: CASSVLTGGNYGYTF
DNA: TGTGCCAGCAGCGTATTGACAGGGGGCAACTATGGCTACACCTTC
J: TRBJ1-2
D: TRBD1
V: TRBV9
size: few

CDR3: CASRPTDSSNQPQHF
DNA: TGTGCCAGCAGACCAACAGACAGTAGCAATCAGCCCCAGCATTTT
J: TRBJ1-5
D: .
V: TRBV27
size: few

CDR3: CASSAGTYGNTIYF
DNA: TGCGCCAGCAGCGCCGGGACTTACGGAAACACCATATATTTT
J: TRBJ1-3
D: .
V: TRBV5-1
size: .

CDR3: CASSLDSYYGYTF
DNA: TGTGCCAGCAGCTTAGACAGCTACTATGGCTACACCTTC
J: TRBJ1-2
D: .
V: TRBV7-2
size: once

CDR3: CASSPSQGSYGYTF
DNA: TGTGCCAGCAGCCCCTCCCAGGGGAGCTATGGCTACACCTTC
J: TRBJ1-2
D: .
V: TRBV7-3
size: many

CDR3: CASSNREGETQYF
DNA: TGTGCCAGCAGCAATCGAGAGGGAGAGACCCAGTACTTC
J: TRBJ2-5
D: .
V: TRBV27
size: .

CDR3: CASSLQVFRLADTQYF
DNA: TGTGCCAGCAGCTTACAGGTGTTTAGGTTGGCAGATACGCAGTATTTT
J: TRBJ2-3
D: .
V: TRBV11-2
size: .

CDR3: CASSTPGQGDYEQYF
DNA: TGTGCCAGCAGTACCCCGGGACAGGGGGACTACGAGCAGTACTTC
J: TRBJ2-7
D: TRBD1
V: TRBV28
size: .

CDR3: CSVAGLNTGELFF
DNA: TGCAGCGTTGCTGGCTTAAACACCGGGGAGCTGTTTTTT
J: TRBJ2-2
D: .
V: TRBV29-1
size: .

CDR3: CASSPRRAQETQYF
DNA: TGTGCCAGCAGCCCTAGGCGGGCACAAGAGACCCAGTACTTC
J: TRBJ2-5
D: .
V: TRBV7-9
size: .

CDR3: CASGFSTTFKVSEAFF
DNA: TGTGCTAGTGGTTTTTCGACGACATTTAAAGTGTCTGAAGCTTTCTTT
J: TRBJ1-1
D: .
V: TRBV12-5
size: .

CDR3: CASSFTGSGYTF
DNA: TGTGCCAGCAGCTTTACAGGGTCTGGCTACACCTTC
J: TRBJ1-2
D: .
V: TRBV7-2
size: .

CDR3: CASRPTFQAKNIQYF
DNA: TGCGCCAGCAGACCAACGTTCCAGGCCAAAAACATTCAGTACTTC
J: TRBJ2-4
D: .
V: TRBV4-1
size: few

CDR3: CSASISGTGIGNTIYF
DNA: TGCAGCGCGTCAATCTCCGGGACAGGGATTGGAAACACCATATATTTT
J: TRBJ1-3
D: TRBD1
V: TRBV29-1
size: few

CDR3: CASSLGAQGSYEQYF
DNA: TGTGCCAGCAGCTTAGGGGCTCAGGGATCCTACGAGCAGTACTTC
J: TRBJ2-7
D: .
V: TRBV13
size: few

CDR3: CASSFLRERSYNEQFF
DNA: TGTGCCAGCAGCTTTCTGCGGGAGAGGTCCTACAATGAGCAGTTCTTC
J: TRBJ2-1
D: TRBD2
V: TRBV7-9
size: .

CDR3: CASSTGVLNEKLFF
DNA: TGCGCCAGCAGTACCGGGGTCCTTAATGAAAAACTGTTTTTT
J: TRBJ1-4
D: .
V: TRBV5-1
size: few

CDR3: CASSFRLGISYNEQFF
DNA: TGTGCCAGCAGCTTTAGACTAGGGATCTCCTACAATGAGCAGTTCTTC
J: TRBJ2-1
D: .
V: TRBV13
size: few

CDR3: CASSLVSGGSYNEQFF
DNA: TGTGCCAGCAGCTTAGTGAGCGGCGGCTCCTACAATGAGCAGTTCTTC
J: TRBJ2-1
D: .
V: TRBV7-9
size: many

CDR3: CASSFRGRMNTEAFF
DNA: TGTGCCAGCAGTTTCAGGGGGAGGATGAACACTGAAGCTTTCTTT
J: TRBJ1-1
D: TRBD1
V: TRBV28
size: many

CDR3: CASSSTGVEAFF
DNA: TGTGCCAGCAGCTCGACAGGGGTTGAAGCTTTCTTT
J: TRBJ1-1
D: TRBD1
V: TRBV11-2
size: few

CDR3: CAISPVTGYNEQFF
DNA: TGTGCCATCAGCCCAGTAACAGGATACAATGAGCAGTTCTTC
J: TRBJ2-1
D: .
V: TRBV10-3
size: few

CDR3: CASSDSPGTSGISEQFF
DNA: TGTGCCAGCAGTGACTCGCCCGGGACTAGCGGGATCAGTGAGCAGTTCTTC
J: TRBJ2-1
D: TRBD2
V: TRBV6-4
size: few

CDR3: CASSRGLAVDTQYF
DNA: TGCGCCAGCAGCCGCGGGCTAGCGGTAGATACGCAGTATTTT
J: TRBJ2-3
D: TRBD2
V: TRBV5-1
size: few

CDR3: CASTSNRDSVNYGYTF
DNA: TGTGCCAGCACCTCAAACCGGGACAGTGTAAACTATGGCTACACCTTC
J: TRBJ1-2
D: TRBD1
V: TRBV28
size: .

CDR3: CASSLDLSSGSAETQYF
DNA: TGCGCCAGCAGCTTGGATCTCTCTAGCGGGAGTGCGGAGACCCAGTACTTC
J: TRBJ2-5
D: TRBD2
V: TRBV5-1
size: .

CDR3: CAWSGSRNTGELFF
DNA: TGTGCCTGGAGCGGGAGCCGGAACACCGGGGAGCTGTTTTTT
J: TRBJ2-2
D: .
V: TRBV30
size: few

CDR3: CAWSVQGFRQPQHF
DNA: TGTGCCTGGAGTGTACAGGGATTCCGTCAGCCCCAGCATTTT
J: TRBJ1-5
D: .
V: TRBV30
size: few

CDR3: CASSSDRLGHTEAFF
DNA: TGCGCCAGTAGCTCAGACAGGCTGGGACACACTGAAGCTTTCTTT
J: TRBJ1-1
D: .
V: TRBV5-1
size: .

CDR3: CASSSQYEQYF
DNA: TGTGCCAGCAGCTCCCAGTACGAGCAGTACTTC
J: TRBJ2-7
D: .
V: TRBV5-4
size: few

CDR3: CASSYSRTSGYEQYF
DNA: TGTGCCAGCAGTTACTCGAGGACTAGCGGCTACGAGCAGTACTTC
J: TRBJ2-7
D: TRBD2
V: TRBV6-5
size: .

CDR3: CASSRQNTGELFF
DNA: TGTGCCAGCAGTCGACAGAACACCGGGGAGCTGTTTTTT
J: TRBJ2-2
D: .
V: TRBV27
size: few

CDR3: CASSLGQGTYNEQFF
DNA: TGTGCCAGCAGCTTGGGTCAGGGTACCTACAATGAGCAGTTCTTC
J: TRBJ2-1
D: .
V: TRBV5-4
size: .

CDR3: CASSTTRDRDTEAFF
DNA: TGTGCCAGTAGTACCACCCGGGACAGGGACACTGAAGCTTTCTTT
J: TRBJ1-1
D: TRBD1
V: TRBV19
size: .

CDR3: CASRQYNEKLFF
DNA: TGTGCCAGTCGACAGTATAATGAAAAACTGTTTTTT
J: TRBJ1-4
D: .
V: TRBV2
size: few

CDR3: CATSPGLAGGDTQYF
DNA: TGTGCCACCAGCCCCGGACTAGCGGGAGGGGATACGCAGTATTTT
J: TRBJ2-3
D: TRBD2
V: TRBV15
size: .